This passage covers 13 T cell receptor beta chains from one sample sequenced in a study of STAT5B mutations in CD4+ large granular lymphocyte leukemia. Here immunoSEQ multiplex PCR was the method, and the copy in TCRdb shows in-frame clones only, minus some. Counted here are roughly 1,600 clones, 77% occurring once; the ten biggest clones make up roughly 90%. Sequencing was done on a sample of PBMCs. The source is a woman in her seventies with CD4+ T-cell large granular lymphocyte leukemia.

This sequence joins TRBV5-4 and TRBJ2-7; D remains unclear. Trimming removed 4 bases from V and 2 bases from J, with 10 bases in between. Germline CDR1 SGHNT, CDR2 YYREEE (reference sequence). There are 13 residues in the CDR3. The CDR3 is CASSKNTAYEQYV. CDR3 DNA sequence: TGTGCCAGCAGCAAAAATACAGCCTACGAGCAGTACGTC.

This clone is large. The gene calls are TRBV19 and TRBJ1-2, with TRBD1 matching 9 bases. With 3 bases clipped from V and 2 bases from J, the junction kept 7 bases outside the gene matches. CDR3 length equals 16 residues. Germline values: CDR1 LNHDA, CDR2 SQIVND (reference sequence). CDR3 DNA: TGTGCCAGTAGTATTTCCGGGACAGGGACCAACTATGGCTACACCTTC. It specifies CASSISGTGTNYGYTF.

The chain uses TRBV6-1 and TRBJ2-1; 8 bases fit TRBD2. Germline values: CDR1 MNHNS, CDR2 SASEGT. Unmatched junction bases numbered 5, after V lost 6 bases and J lost 4 bases. The CDR3 covers 14 residues. The CDR3 is CASRGGGHYNEQFF. The CDR3 coding sequence is TGTGCCAGCAGGGGCGGGGGGCATTACAATGAGCAGTTCTTC.

This clone was seen a handful of times. V and J are TRBV6-4 and TRBJ1-2; D is undetermined. Looked up from germline, CDR1 is MRHNA and CDR2 is SNTAGT. This CDR3 is built from 13 residues. The V end was cut by 0 bases, the J end by 6 bases, with 8 bases between. The CDR3 is CASSDSRVHGYTF. DNA of the CDR3: TGTGCCAGCAGTGACTCAAGGGTACATGGCTACACCTTC.

Here the CDR3 DNA reads TGTGCCAGCAGCGAACAGGGGGCTCAAGCTTTCTTT. This encodes CASSEQGAQAFF. The V gene is TRBV2, the J gene TRBJ1-1; 9 bases map to TRBD1. Losses at the gene ends were 6 bases for V and 9 bases for J; bases not matched to a gene: 5. The CDR3 runs to 12 residues. Germline lookup yields CDR1 SNHLY and CDR2 FYNNEI.

This clone has just a few counts. The rearrangement joins TRBV5-4 to TRBJ1-1, with unresolved D. V lost 4 bases and J lost 5, with 18 bases in between. The CDR3 runs 15 residues. Germline CDR1 and CDR2: SGHNT and YYREEE (reference sequence). In DNA form, the CDR3 reads TGTGCCAGCAGCCTCAGTGGCAGGTCGGCGACTGAAGCTTTCTTT. Translated: CASSLSGRSATEAFF.

V gene TRBV18 combines with J gene TRBJ1-1; weak D call: TRBD1 (6 bases). This CDR3 comprises 14 residues. Germline CDR1 KGHSH, CDR2 LQKENI. V gave up 3 bases and J gave up 4 bases, with 12 bases separating them. In nucleotides, the CDR3 is TGTGCCAGCTCACCTCAGGGGCGCGTCACTGAAGCTTTCTTT. Protein sequence: CASSPQGRVTEAFF.

The chain uses TRBV19 and TRBJ1-5; 8 bases are shared with TRBD1. J lost 0 bases, V lost 5 bases, and 6 bases had no gene match. The length of the CDR3 is 16 residues. Germline V gene sequence: CDR1 LNHDA, CDR2 SQIVND (reference sequence). CDR3 sequence (DNA): TGTGCCAGTAGTCCTCGGACAGGGAATAGCAATCAGCCCCAGCATTTT. Translated: CASSPRTGNSNQPQHF. The full variable domain, completed using reference TRBV19 and TRBJ1-5, is DGGITQSPKYLFRKEGQNVTLSCEQNLNHDAMYWYRQDPGQGLRLIYYSQIVNDFQKGDIAEGYSVSREKKESFPLTVTSAQKNPTAFYLCASSPRTGNSNQPQHFGDGTRLSIL.

The chain has TRBV10-3 and TRBJ2-7, with D unresolved. Germline values: CDR1 ENHRY, CDR2 SYGVKD. This CDR3 spans 14 amino acids. The ends were cut back, 6 bases at V and 0 bases at J, with 12 bases in the middle. CDR3: CAISKVSSSYEQYF. CDR3 bases: TGTGCCATCAGCAAAGTCTCGAGCTCCTACGAGCAGTACTTC.

CDR3 amino acids: CAWRNFRDRFNTGELFF. The CDR3 DNA follows: TGTGCCTGGAGGAACTTCCGGGACAGGTTCAACACCGGGGAGCTGTTTTTT. The chain recombines TRBV30 with TRBJ2-2; 8 bases are a match to TRBD1. The germline V gene encodes CDR1 GTSNPN and CDR2 SVGIG (reference sequence). V trimming: 3 bases; J trimming: 2 bases; junction bases outside the gene matches: 11. The CDR3 extends over 17 amino acids.

The chain carries TRBV27 and TRBJ1-1; D is possibly TRBD1 (5 bases). V lost 6 bases, J lost 3 bases, and 14 bases lay in between. Germline-derived CDR1 and CDR2 are MNHEY and SMNVEV (reference sequence). The CDR3 length is 14 residues. CDR3 nucleotides: TGTGCCAGCAGCCGGATAGGGGAGGACACTGAAGCTTTCTTT. It yields the protein CASSRIGEDTEAFF.

This chain uses TRBV5-4 with TRBJ2-1; D remains unclear. Germline CDR1 SGHNT, CDR2 YYREEE (reference sequence). CDR3 length: 12 residues. V lost 0 bases and J 7 bases, leaving 5 bases between the germline ends. The CDR3 DNA reads as TGTGCCAGCAGCTTGGGGAGTAATGAGCAGTTCTTC. Its translation: CASSLGSNEQFF.

The gene calls are TRBV7-9 and TRBJ1-1; D may be TRBD1 (6 bases). The ends were cut back, 5 bases at V and 4 bases at J, with 11 bases in the middle. In germline, CDR1 is SEHNR, CDR2 FQNEAQ (reference sequence). CDR3 length: 13 residues. The CDR3 loop is CASSPGGRTEAFF. CDR3 bases: TGTGCCAGCAGCCCCGGGGGCCGCACTGAAGCTTTCTTT.